Listed below are T cell receptor beta chains from one sample, sequenced in a study of T cell changes during pregnancy in multiple sclerosis. Repertoires were generated with immunoSEQ multiplex PCR, while TCRdb's copy carries only in-frame clones and drops some. The sample consists of tens of thousands of clones, roughly 92% of them appearing once. Sequencing used peripheral blood, obtained in the second trimester of pregnancy. These receptors originate from a female donor in good health, enrolled as a control in a pregnancy study. CDR3s include the opening cysteine and the closing phenylalanine or tryptophan. D genes are given only for firm matches.

>TRBD1|TRBV28
CASSFTGTGGLINEQFF
>-|TRBV30
CAWSVIDRPFGELFF
>-|TRBV4-2
CASSQGQESQPQHF
>TRBD2|TRBV7-9
CASSLRGTSGEYEQYF
>-|TRBV7-9
CASSQVGGDGQPQHF
>-|TRBV7-9
CATGSSSRNYGYTF
>TRBD1|TRBV6-5
CASSRRDSTYNEQFF
>-|TRBV28
CASSVYAGSYEQYF
>-|TRBV7-9
CASSSGGDQYF
>-|TRBV27
CASSPGAGELFF
>TRBD1|TRBV11-3
CASSLGTGGPYEQYF
>TRBD1|TRBV6-4
CASSDATGTEAFF
>TRBD2|TRBV7-8
CASSSPTVAGTGELFF
>TRBD2|TRBV19
CASRAAGGAQETQYF
>-|TRBV28
CASSSGQREEQYF
>-|TRBV6-1
CASSEDSRYTAKNIQYF
>-|TRBV15
CATSRDFGQGKFNEQFF
>-|TRBV2
CASSSRGGDTEAFF
>-|TRBV2
CASRPPTQYRSKHEQYF
>TRBD1|TRBV5-4
CASSLAATGGGNEKLFF
>-|TRBV18
CASKPTATNEKLFF
>TRBD2|TRBV25-1
CASGAGDEQFF
>-|TRBV5-5
CASSLGGGSNYGYTF
>TRBD1|TRBV6-5
CASSTRGTVTETQYF
>-|TRBV5-4
CASSQGQKNTEAFF
>-|TRBV4-2
CASSQDGGADPYGYTF
>TRBD1|TRBV25-1
CASRTGGDYGYTF
>TRBD1|TRBV18
CASSPPRGTVHNEQFF
>TRBD2|TRBV6-6
CASTPWAAGGYEQYF
>TRBD2|TRBV4-2
CASSQDLGAGATGELFF
>TRBD2|TRBV2
CASSAGTSGAASYNEQFF
>TRBD1|TRBV7-2
CASSLKWGQGRDEQYF
>TRBD1|TRBV29-1
CSVSQGADTEAFF
>-|TRBV15
CATSRETVQETQYF
>-|TRBV10-2
CASSGGRSNQPQHF
>-|TRBV7-9
CASSLLAPQETQYF
>-|TRBV19
CASSPTITDTQYF